In its sample, the clone carrying this T cell receptor beta chain was seen a few times. The germline V gene has CDR1 MNHNS and CDR2 SASEGT. CDR3 length: 15 residues. The V gene lost 3 bases and the J gene lost 6 bases, with 15 bases spanning the gap. The data stem from a study of blood T cell repertoires in COVID-19. Study information: The origin of the acute and convalescent COVID-19 samples was the United States, Italy and Spain. Nucleic acid was either cDNA or gDNA, and it came from T cells, B-cell-depleted T cells, or PBMCs.

Authors' methods: Researchers report that nucleated cell counts were estimated from reference gene primer amplification. Clones were sequenced by immunoSEQ multiplex PCR, and TCRdb holds only the in-frame ones, with some missing. The V and J calls and clone size were taken over from that table, and D and trimming were inferred from the DNA. The sample carries 150,000 or so clones, roughly 85% recorded once. V gene TRBV6-1 combines with J gene TRBJ1-5, with a tentative D call TRBD1 (6 bases). This TCR derives from a human donor in a cohort sampled during active COVID-19. The sequenced sample consisted of peripheral blood. CDR3 in DNA: TGTGCCAGCAGTGAGGGTCGGGGGGCAACTCAGCCCCAGCATTTT. Amino acids: CASSEGRGATQPQHF.